This TCR beta chain appears in the sequencing data of a study of cytomegalovirus exposure and HLA in healthy donors. It was with 60 Vbeta and 13 Jbeta primers that the PCR ran. Authors' data handling: It was a later analysis that counted about 80 million unique TCR beta chains, of which around 11 million were shared. Libraries were prepared by immunoSEQ multiplex PCR; TCRdb keeps only in-frame clonotypes and omits some of them. The V and J calls and clone size come from that table; D and trimming were worked out from the DNA. The sample has approximately 150,000 clones, just under 85% seen once. This clone showed up just a few times. Its antigen is unknown. Regarding the study as a whole: Confirmation was obtained in vitro that a few CMV-associated chains are specific for CMV antigens. Prediction of most subjects' HLA-A and HLA-B alleles by TCR beta sequences was reportedly accurate.

CDR1 WNHNN and CDR2 SYGVQD come from the germline V gene (reference sequence). This CDR3 comprises 12 residues. V gave up 5 bases and J gave up 8 bases, with 10 bases separating them. This clonotype was obtained from a girl aged 10-17 years in good health and CMV-seropositive. The chain recombines TRBV10-1 with TRBJ2-1; D might be TRBD2 (5 bases). Sequencing was performed on PBMCs. CDR3 coding DNA: TGCGCCAGCAGTAGTAGCGTCCATGAGCAGTTCTTC. Residues: CASSSSVHEQFF.